Listed below are T cell receptor beta chains from one sample, sequenced in a study of blood T cell repertoires in COVID-19. The protocol was immunoSEQ multiplex PCR, while the TCRdb copy is restricted to in-frame clones and leaves out a portion. The sample gives roughly 170,000 clones, less than 90% of which show up once; under 4.5% is in the top ten. Material for sequencing was PBMCs or T cells enriched from blood (not recorded which). Receptor source: a woman aged 50 to 60 who had recovered from COVID-19. Each CDR3 is given with its conserved first and last residue. D genes are given only for firm matches. Rows may omit the clone size; those that give it use once, few, many or a size class.

-	TRBV30	TRBD1	TRBJ1-4	TGTGCCTGGATTGGGAGGGACAGGGTGGAGAATGAAAAACTGTTTTTT	CAWIGRDRVENEKLFF
-	TRBV6-5	-	TRBJ1-1	TGTGCCAGCAGTTTATTGCGGTCCCCTTGGGAGGCTTTCTTT	CASSLLRSPWEAFF
-	TRBV11-2	-	TRBJ2-3	TGTGCCAGCAGTCCTGGAGATATAGATACGCAGTATTTT	CASSPGDIDTQYF
-	TRBV2	-	TRBJ2-5	TGTGCCAGCAAACCACTAGCAAGCGGGGAGACCCAGTACTTC	CASKPLASGETQYF
once	TRBV10-3	TRBD2	TRBJ2-1	TGTGCCATCAGTGATCCCATTCGGGAGGCGCGGGGGAAGAGCTCCTACAATGAGCAGTTCTTC	CAISDPIREARGKSSYNEQFF
-	TRBV5-1	-	TRBJ2-1	TGCGCCAGCAGCTTGAGCACCCTCTCCTACAATGAGCAGTTCTTC	CASSLSTLSYNEQFF
-	TRBV11-3	TRBD2	TRBJ2-1	TGTGCCAGCAGCTACACTAGCGGGGAGCAGTTCTTC	CASSYTSGEQFF
-	TRBV19	-	TRBJ1-1	TGTGCCAGTAGTAGACCGACGGGGAGGGCCTACACTGAAGCTTTCTTT	CASSRPTGRAYTEAFF
-	TRBV7-7	-	TRBJ1-5	TGTGCTAGCAGCGGGCCGGGGTATTGGCTGTCGGGCAATCAGCCCCAGCATTTT	CASSGPGYWLSGNQPQHF
many	TRBV13	TRBD1	TRBJ1-6	TGTGCCAGCAGCAGAAACAGGGGAGAGGGATCACCCCTCCACTTT	CASSRNRGEGSPLHF
-	TRBV6-1	TRBD1	TRBJ1-5	TGTGCCAGCAGTGAACCGTGGACAGGTCACCAGCCCCAGCATTTT	CASSEPWTGHQPQHF
-	TRBV6-2/TRBV6-3	TRBD2	TRBJ2-5	TGTGCCAGCAGCATGTTGGGACTAGCGGAGACCCAGTACTTC	CASSMLGLAETQYF
few	TRBV5-4	-	TRBJ1-2	TGTGCCAGCAGCTTCGACATTGCTGGCTACACCTTC	CASSFDIAGYTF
-	TRBV5-6	-	TRBJ2-2	TGTGCCAGCAGCTTGGGTGGGAGCGGGGAGCTGTTTTTT	CASSLGGSGELFF
-	TRBV10-2	TRBD2	TRBJ2-3	TGCGCCAGCAGTGGCCCGGTGCGGGGGGGAAGGACAGATACGCAGTATTTT	CASSGPVRGGRTDTQYF
-	TRBV28	-	TRBJ1-4	TGTGCCAGCAGTTCCCCCGGGACATCGCGTGAAAAACTGTTTTTT	CASSSPGTSREKLFF
-	TRBV11-2	-	TRBJ1-1	TGTGCCAGCAGCTTAGAACTGAAGACTGAAGCTTTCTTT	CASSLELKTEAFF
-	TRBV19	-	TRBJ2-5	TGTGCCGCCTCACCCGTGGACAGCCAAGAGACCCAGTACTTC	CAASPVDSQETQYF
-	TRBV7-9	-	TRBJ2-3	TGTGCCAGCAGCTTACCCGTCCGGGACACCACAGATACGCAGTATTTT	CASSLPVRDTTDTQYF
-	TRBV27	-	TRBJ1-1	TGTGCCAGCAGTTTATCCGGCCGGGTACGCACTGAAGCTTTCTTT	CASSLSGRVRTEAFF
-	TRBV12-3/TRBV12-4	-	TRBJ1-1	TGTGCCAGCAGTCAACAGGAGAACACTGAAGCTTTCTTT	CASSQQENTEAFF
-	TRBV3-1/TRBV3-2	TRBD2	TRBJ2-5	TGTGCCAGCAGCCGGGCGGGGGTGGAGACCCAGTACTTC	CASSRAGVETQYF
-	TRBV4-3	-	TRBJ1-1	TGCGCCAGCAGCCCTGGGGCAGGGTTCACTGAAGCTTTCTTT	CASSPGAGFTEAFF
-	TRBV25-1	-	TRBJ2-2	TGTGCCAGCAGTTGGGGCGGAGACACCGGGGAGCTGTTTTTT	CASSWGGDTGELFF